This T cell receptor beta chain was sequenced during a study of OX40 agonist ivuxolimab in advanced cancers. At the level of the study: Those treated in dose escalation had hepatocellular carcinoma, melanoma, renal cell cancer or head and neck cancer. Study results and caveats: Part of the nonresponder group also had normalized T-cell clonal expansion that was low. Both blood CD4+ and CD8+ T cells showed clonal growth by week 6 at 0.1 to 3.0 mg/kg.

The CDR3 is 14 residues long. Between the trimmed V and J ends, which lost 5 bases and 3 bases, there was a span of 13 bases. CDR1 and CDR2 from the germline V gene are MNHNY and SVGAGI (reference sequence). Profiling relied on immunoSEQ multiplex PCR, and the TCRdb table lists in-frame clones only, not all of them. Altogether over 50,000 clones are present, 82% being singletons, with the ten largest covering 3% to 4.5%. In the case of this clone: The antigen remains unidentified.

The input for sequencing was CD4+ or CD8+ T cells sorted from blood, taken in a trial of the OX40 agonist ivuxolimab. The V call is TRBV6-6, the J call TRBJ1-2; weak D call: TRBD1 (6 bases). The receptor comes from an adult with an advanced solid tumor such as melanoma, head and neck, liver or kidney cancer. CDR3 region: CASSRTDLDYGYTF. CDR3 bases: TGTGCCAGCAGTCGGACAGACCTGGACTATGGCTACACCTTC.